Listed here are 32 T cell receptor beta chains from one sample, sequenced in a study of blood T cells in healthy people across ages. The authors ran a second PCR of about 6 to 11 cycles using a sample-barcoded 5' primer and a J-beta primer mix. TCRdb re-called the 5' RACE reads through MiXCR, storing one row per CDR3 protein. The data contain nearly 800,000 distinct CDR3 sequences, 45% to 70% of them singletons. Material for sequencing was blood. These receptors came from a man between 35 and 55 years old in good health.

The chain joins TRBV7-3 to TRBJ1-5, with D possibly TRBD1 on 5 matching bases. CDR3 length equals 18 residues. Germline CDR1 and CDR2: SGHTA and FQGTGA. Trimming stripped 0 bases from V and 7 bases from J, with 22 bases between. CDR3 coding DNA: TGTGCCAGCAGCTTAACTCCCGTTTTGGGGACCGATGGGCAGCCCCAGCATTTT. It is translated as CASSLTPVLGTDGQPQHF.

Regarding this clonotype: One end of the junction fails to match germline, which may point to a read error. The gene calls are TRBV29-1 and TRBJ2-3; TRBD2 agrees at 9 bases. The CDR3 is made up of 19 amino acids. Germline values: CDR1 SQVTM, CDR2 ANQGSEA. The CDR3 is CSVEFPLAGTSLNTGTQYF. The CDR3 DNA sequence: TGCAGCGTTGAGTTTCCCCTCGCGGGGACTAGCCTTAACACAGGTACGCAGTATTTT.

This clonotype was observed a few times. The V gene is TRBV29-1, the J gene TRBJ2-3, with no clear D. The J call may not be correct, given that the DNA end is closer to TRBJ2-7. CDR1 SQVTM and CDR2 ANQGSEA come from the germline V gene. This CDR3 comprises 12 residues. CDR3 DNA sequence: TGCAGCGTTGATGTGGGCACAGATACGCAGTACTTC. Translating it yields CSVDVGTDTQYF.

This sequence joins TRBV6-5 and TRBJ1-6, with D possibly TRBD1 on 5 matching bases. Trimming left V 0 bases short and J 11 bases short, with 23 bases between. Germline CDR1 is MNHEY and CDR2 is SVGAGI. The CDR3 length is 18 residues. The CDR3 DNA reads TGTGCCAGCAGTTACTCGAGGTCTCCGGGGCGGCCCGGGACACCCCTCCACTTT. It encodes CASSYSRSPGRPGTPLHF.

The chain links TRBV3-1 to TRBJ2-1, with a weak D call TRBD1 (6 bases). The CDR3 contains 14 residues. Trimming removed 0 bases at V and 9 bases at J, with 12 bases between. Germline values: CDR1 LGHDT, CDR2 YNNKEL (reference sequence). The CDR3 sequence is CASSQDRTVGEQFF. CDR3 DNA sequence: TGTGCCAGCAGCCAAGATCGGACAGTCGGTGAGCAGTTCTTC.

This clonotype has just a few counts. The genes are TRBV10-3 and TRBJ2-5; the D gene is possibly TRBD1 (6 bases). V was pared by 5 bases and J by 4 bases, with 17 bases between. This CDR3 spans 15 amino acids. In germline, CDR1 is ENHRY, CDR2 SYGVKD. The CDR3 reads CAISPIQQGIETQYF. DNA of the CDR3: TGTGCCATCAGTCCAATACAACAGGGTATAGAGACCCAGTACTTC.

This clonotype was detected only a few times. This sequence joins TRBV21-1 and TRBJ2-1; the table gives TRBD2 as D, unverified against the DNA. TRBV21-1 is termed a pseudogene. The CDR3 runs 17 residues. The CDR3 nucleotides read TGTGCCAGCAGCAAAATGGGAAGGACTAGCGGGAGGGGGGAGCAGTTCTTC. This codes for CASSKMGRTSGRGEQFF.

This rearrangement joins TRBV13 to TRBJ1-5; TRBD1 aligns across 7 bases. CDR1 and CDR2 from the germline V gene are PRHDT and FYEKMQ (reference sequence). This CDR3 is built from 14 residues. The V and J ends lost 6 bases and 5 bases, in that order; junction bases with no gene match: 7. In nucleotides, the CDR3 is TGTGCCAGCAGTTCAGGACAGGTTGATCAGCCCCAGCATTTT. Its translation: CASSSGQVDQPQHF.

Turning to this clonotype: A much larger clone differs from this one at a single base, so this may be a read error. The chain has TRBV7-3 and TRBJ2-4; no reliable D call. In germline, CDR1 is SGHTA, CDR2 FQGTGA. V was cut by 1 base and J by 3 bases, with 13 bases left in between. The CDR3 is made up of 16 amino acids. CDR3 sequence (DNA): TGTGCCAGCAGCTTAATTGCTTCGGTCGGCAAAAACATTCAGTACTTC. Translated, it gives CASSLIASVGKNIQYF.

The genes are TRBV9 and TRBJ2-5, with a weak D call TRBD2 (6 bases). The CDR3 extends over 16 amino acids. Deletions cut 3 bases from V and 2 bases from J, with 17 bases between. From germline, CDR1 is SGDLS and CDR2 YYNGEE. The CDR3 region is CASSAGGRAAQETQYF. The CDR3 nucleotides read TGTGCCAGCAGCGCCGGGGGTCGGGCAGCTCAAGAGACCCAGTACTTC.

The chain recombines TRBV6-1 with TRBJ2-7; TRBD1 might be the D (6 bases). This CDR3 is 15 amino acids long. The germline V gene has CDR1 MNHNS and CDR2 SASEGT. With 8 bases removed from V and 0 bases from J, the gap between germline ends came to 17 bases. This CDR3 is CASGLSPDSSYEQYF. The CDR3 region has the DNA TGTGCCAGCGGCCTATCCCCGGACAGCTCCTACGAGCAGTACTTC.

The table lists this clonotype with many counts. The chain joins TRBV6-2 or TRBV6-3 to TRBJ2-7; 11 bases are a match to TRBD2. The CDR3 consists of 14 residues. The germline V gene has CDR1 MNHEY and CDR2 SVGEGT. V gave up 5 bases and J gave up 3 bases; unmatched junction bases: 3. In nucleotides, the CDR3 is TGTGCCAGCAGTCGACTAGCGGGACTCTACGAGCAGTACTTC. The encoded protein is CASSRLAGLYEQYF.

This clonotype appeared a few times. V is TRBV25-1 and J is TRBJ2-6; D possibly uses TRBD1 or TRBD2 (5 bases each). V lost 0 bases and J 2 bases, leaving 8 bases between the germline ends. The germline CDR1 and CDR2 sequences are MGHDK and SYGVNS. The CDR3 length is 16 residues. CDR3 DNA: TGTGCCAGCAGTGAATATGTGGGGGCTGGGGCCAACGTCCTGACTTTC. The encoded protein is CASSEYVGAGANVLTF.

The chain carries TRBV20-1 and TRBJ2-7, with no clear D. V lost 1 base, J lost 3 bases, and 13 bases lay in between. Germline V gives CDR1 DFQATT, CDR2 SNEGSKA (reference sequence). The CDR3 is 14 amino acids. The CDR3 loop reads CSARGSGWDYEQYF. In DNA form, the CDR3 reads TGCAGTGCTAGAGGATCCGGGTGGGACTACGAGCAGTACTTC.

The rearrangement joins TRBV4-1 to TRBJ2-7; TRBD1 matches 7 bases. The CDR3 runs 15 residues. The V and J ends lost 5 bases and 2 bases, in that order; junction bases with no gene match: 9. The germline V gene encodes CDR1 MGHRA and CDR2 YSYEKL. CDR3 region: CASSAYPTGPYEQYF. CDR3 nucleotide sequence: TGCGCCAGCAGCGCATACCCGACAGGGCCCTACGAGCAGTACTTC.

Many counts were recorded for this clonotype. V and J are TRBV27 and TRBJ2-3, with TRBD1 matching over 9 bases. Germline lookup yields CDR1 MNHEY and CDR2 SMNVEV (reference sequence). V shed 5 bases, J shed 4 bases, and the junction held 7 bases outside the gene matches. This CDR3 has 15 amino acids. CDR3: CASSPIGTGSDTQYF. The CDR3 DNA follows: TGTGCCAGCAGTCCAATTGGGACAGGGTCAGATACGCAGTATTTT.

The chain joins TRBV29-1 to TRBJ2-6; unclear D gene. The CDR3 covers 14 residues. V shed 7 bases and J shed 2 bases, with 12 bases lying between them. Germline lookup yields CDR1 SQVTM and CDR2 ANQGSEA. CDR3 amino acids: CSALIGAGANVLTF. The CDR3, as DNA: TGCAGCGCTCTAATCGGAGCTGGGGCCAACGTCCTGACTTTC.

The J gene is TRBJ2-1, the V gene TRBV14, with D possibly being TRBD1 (5 bases). The ends were cut back, 3 bases at V and 7 bases at J, with 16 bases in the middle. The CDR3 sequence is 15 residues long. Per germline, CDR1 SGHDN and CDR2 FVKESK. The CDR3 DNA reads TGTGCCAGCAGCCAGGACATCTTCCCTATGAATGAGCAGTTCTTC. Protein sequence: CASSQDIFPMNEQFF. The whole variable domain, remainder taken from reference TRBV14 and TRBJ2-1, is EAGVTQFPSHSVIEKGQTVTLRCDPISGHDNLYWYRRVMGKEIKFLLHFVKESKQDESGMPNNRFLAERTGGTYSTLKVQPAELEDSGVYFCASSQDIFPMNEQFFGPGTRLTVL.

V is TRBV7-9 and J is TRBJ1-2; D remains unclear. This CDR3 spans 20 amino acids. In germline, CDR1 is SEHNR, CDR2 FQNEAQ (reference sequence). V lost 4 bases and J lost 4, with 31 bases in between. The CDR3 DNA reads as TGTGCCAGCAGCTCCCTTGACACCAGAGAAGGCCCTGAAAGAGTCTATGGCTACACCTTC. Translated: CASSSLDTREGPERVYGYTF. Variable domain in full (rest from reference TRBV7-9 and TRBJ1-2): DTGVSQNPRHKITKRGQNVTFRCDPISEHNRLYWYRQTLGQGPEFLTYFQNEAQLEKSRLLSDRFSAERPKGSFSTLEIQRTEQGDSAMYLCASSSLDTREGPERVYGYTFGSGTRLTVV.

Details on this clonotype: A junction boundary mismatches the germline segment, possibly from a read error. The chain carries TRBV18 and TRBJ2-5; TRBD2 might be the D (7 bases). Per germline, CDR1 KGHSH and CDR2 LQKENI. This CDR3 contains 15 residues. This CDR3 is CANSLGGRNQETQYF. The CDR3 DNA follows: TGTGCCAACTCACTCGGGGGGCGAAACCAAGAGACCCAGTACTTC.

This chain links TRBV7-8 with TRBJ1-4, with D possibly matching TRBD1 (6 bases). The CDR3 is 15 amino acids. Germline V gene data show CDR1 as SGHVS and CDR2 as FQNEAQ. Trimming left V 4 bases short and J 7 bases short, with 16 bases between. As DNA, the CDR3 is TGTGCCAGCAGCTCAACTACAGGGTTGACTGAAAAACTGTTTTTT. It yields the protein CASSSTTGLTEKLFF.

In nucleotides, the CDR3 is TGTGCCAGCAGTGATTTGGGGAAGCAGTTCTTC. Protein: CASSDLGKQFF. The genes are TRBV25-1 and TRBJ2-1, with D hard to call. CDR3 length equals 11 residues. Per the germline V gene, CDR1 is MGHDK and CDR2 is SYGVNS. V was trimmed by 3 bases and J by 11 bases, leaving 8 bases between them. Drawing the rest from reference TRBV25-1 and TRBJ2-1, the complete variable domain is EADIYQTPRYLVIGTGKKITLECSQTMGHDKMYWYQQDPGMELHLIHYSYGVNSTEKGDLSSESTVSRIRTEHFPLTLESARPSHTSQYLCASSDLGKQFFGPGTRLTVL.

The chain couples TRBV20-1 to TRBJ2-7; 8 positions match TRBD1. V dropped 1 base and J dropped 6; count of bases not matched to a gene: 8. The V gene's germline CDR1 is DFQATT and CDR2 SNEGSKA (reference sequence). This CDR3 region has 14 residues. Here the CDR3 reads CSARAQGRGPEQYF. The CDR3 DNA reads as TGCAGTGCTAGAGCTCAGGGCAGGGGGCCCGAGCAGTACTTC.

This clonotype has at least ten counts. The chain combines TRBV12-3 or TRBV12-4 with TRBJ1-5; 11 bases agree with TRBD1. The CDR3 runs 15 residues. V dropped 6 bases and J dropped 6; count of bases not matched to a gene: 7. The CDR3 region has the DNA TGTGCCAGCAGGGGGGACAGGGGGGGGGGTCAGCCCCAGCATTTT. Its protein is CASRGDRGGGQPQHF.

V is TRBV2 and J is TRBJ2-4, with D maybe TRBD2 (5 bases). The CDR3 is 11 residues long. V lost 6 bases and J lost 13, with 13 bases in between. Germline CDR1 and CDR2: SNHLY and FYNNEI. The CDR3 nucleotides read TGTGCCAGCAGCGGGAAGCTAGAGCAGTACTTC. This codes for CASSGKLEQYF.

This chain uses TRBV12-3 or TRBV12-4 with TRBJ2-4, with D uncertain. Trimming removed 8 bases at V and 0 bases at J, with 2 bases between. CDR3 length: 11 residues. CDR3 in amino acids: CASAAKNIQYF. The DNA of the CDR3 is TGTGCCAGCGCAGCCAAAAACATTCAGTACTTC.

Regarding this clonotype: The junction differs from germline at one of its ends, possibly a read error. The chain couples TRBV18 to TRBJ2-7; no firm D call. The CDR3 length is 13 residues. In germline, CDR1 is KGHSH, CDR2 LQKENI. DNA for the CDR3: TGTGCCAGCCCACCAAGGGCTACCTACGAGCAGTACTTC. Its translation: CASPPRATYEQYF.

There are a few counts of this clonotype. The chain carries TRBV5-1 and TRBJ2-1; tentatively, D is TRBD2 (6 bases). The germline CDR1 and CDR2 sequences are SGHRS and YFSETQ. This CDR3 has 16 residues. V lost 2 bases and J 2 bases, leaving 14 bases between the germline ends. CDR3 amino acids: CASSLAAGPTYNEQFF. Written as DNA, the CDR3 is TGCGCCAGCAGCTTAGCGGCGGGGCCAACCTACAATGAGCAGTTCTTC. Filled out from reference TRBV5-1 and TRBJ2-1, the complete variable domain reads KAGVTQTPRYLIKTRGQQVTLSCSPISGHRSVSWYQQTPGQGLQFLFEYFSETQRNKGNFPGRFSGRQFSNSRSEMNVSTLELGDSALYLCASSLAAGPTYNEQFFGPGTRLTVL.

This clonotype was counted between two and nine times. The J gene is TRBJ1-5, the V gene TRBV3-1; a weak D match, TRBD1 (5 bases). CDR1 LGHDT and CDR2 YNNKEL come from the germline V gene (reference sequence). Trimming took off 1 base at V and 4 bases at J, with 8 bases between the two ends. CDR3 length: 14 amino acids. The CDR3 coding sequence is TGTGCCAGCAGCCAAGGACAGACAAATCAGCCCCAGCATTTT. Protein product: CASSQGQTNQPQHF.

This clonotype was seen a few times. V usage is TRBV27 and J usage is TRBJ2-2; 12 bases agree with TRBD2. CDR1 is MNHEY and CDR2 is SMNVEV in the germline V gene (reference sequence). The V segment lost 6 bases and the J segment 5 bases; nucleotides outside the gene matches: 16. This CDR3 has 19 residues. The CDR3 region has the DNA TGTGCCAGCAGCACAACTAGCGGGAGGAAACTAGGGGGGACCGGGGAGCTGTTTTTT. It yields the protein CASSTTSGRKLGGTGELFF.

The chain combines TRBV28 with TRBJ2-3; D might be TRBD2 (5 bases). The V end lost 3 bases, the J end lost 0 bases, and 10 bases lay between the germline ends. The CDR3 extends over 15 amino acids. Germline V gene sequence: CDR1 MDHEN, CDR2 SYDVKM. The CDR3 is CASSLGVSSTDTQYF. The CDR3 DNA follows: TGTGCCAGCAGTTTGGGAGTTAGTAGCACAGATACGCAGTATTTT.

The rearrangement links TRBV28 to TRBJ2-7, with TRBD2 as a possible D gene (5 bases). The CDR3 extends over 12 amino acids. Germline-derived CDR1 and CDR2 are MDHEN and SYDVKM. The V and J ends lost 7 bases and 1 base respectively, with 8 bases between them. This chain's CDR3 is CASNERSYEQYF. The CDR3 DNA sequence: TGTGCCAGCAACGAGCGGTCCTACGAGCAGTACTTC.